The clone carrying this T cell receptor (beta chain) was seen ten or more times. Germline V gives CDR1 GTSNPN, CDR2 SVGIG (reference sequence). Losses at the gene ends were 3 bases for V and 5 bases for J; bases not matched to a gene: 0. This CDR3 has 13 residues. This sample is part of a study of regulatory T cells in long-lasting Graves disease. On the study more broadly: Newly diagnosed Graves' patients had taken antithyroid drugs under 3 months.

Time point noted: newly diagnosed GD, antithyroid drugs for less than 3 months. The TCR library used RNA extracted from PBMCs. Arm-PCR of CDR3 regions with iRepertoire HTBI primers generated TCR beta libraries. TCRdb called the multiplex PCR reads again in MiXCR, with one record for every CDR3 protein. Of under 400,000 distinct CDR3 sequences in the sample, approximately 15% were seen once. Another study also made use of these data, one on T cells in Graves' hyperthyroidism and ophthalmopathy.

The sequencing here drew on peripheral blood mononuclear cells (PBMCs), taken at new diagnosis, from a patient treated with antithyroid drugs. This clonotype was sampled from a man between 35 and 55 years old with Graves disease. This rearrangement joins TRBV30 to TRBJ2-5; 13 bases match TRBD2. The chain's CDR3 is CAWRGLAGETQYF. CDR3 bases: TGTGCCTGGAGGGGACTAGCGGGGGAGACCCAGTACTTC.